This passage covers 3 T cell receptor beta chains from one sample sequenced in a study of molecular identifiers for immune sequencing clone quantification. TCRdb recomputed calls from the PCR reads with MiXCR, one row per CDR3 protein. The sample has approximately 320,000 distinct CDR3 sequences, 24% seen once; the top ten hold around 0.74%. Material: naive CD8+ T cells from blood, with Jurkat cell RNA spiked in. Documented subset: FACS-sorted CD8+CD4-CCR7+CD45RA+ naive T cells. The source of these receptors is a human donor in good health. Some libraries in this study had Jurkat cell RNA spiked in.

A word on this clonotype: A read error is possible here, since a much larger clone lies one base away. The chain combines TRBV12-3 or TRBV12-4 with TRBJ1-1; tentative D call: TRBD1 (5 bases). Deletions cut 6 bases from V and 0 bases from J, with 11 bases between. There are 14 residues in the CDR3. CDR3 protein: CASRLRQLNTEAFF. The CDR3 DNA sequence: TGTGCCAGCAGATTGAGACAGTTGAACACTGAAGCTTTCTTT.

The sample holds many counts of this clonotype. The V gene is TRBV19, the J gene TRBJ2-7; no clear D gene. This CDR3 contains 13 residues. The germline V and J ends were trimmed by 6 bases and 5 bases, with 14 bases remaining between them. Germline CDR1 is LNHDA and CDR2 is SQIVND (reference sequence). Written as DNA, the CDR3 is TGTGCCAGTAGCCCCAGGAATGTGCACGAGCAGTACTTC. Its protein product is CASSPRNVHEQYF.

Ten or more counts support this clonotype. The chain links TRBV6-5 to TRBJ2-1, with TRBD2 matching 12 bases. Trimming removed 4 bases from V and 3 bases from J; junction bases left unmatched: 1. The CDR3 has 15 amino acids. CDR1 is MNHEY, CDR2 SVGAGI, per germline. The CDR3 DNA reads TGTGCCAGCAGTTTACTAGCGGGAGGCTACAATGAGCAGTTCTTC. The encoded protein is CASSLLAGGYNEQFF.